The 27 T cell receptor beta chains below were found in one sample sequenced in a study of control samples from healthy donors and cancer patients (dated by TCRdb to about 2020). Receptor amplification or capture employed the immunoSEQ multiplex PCR assay. TCRdb re-hosts the immuneACCESS table, in-frame sequences only. Its copies lack some clones; in the studies checked, an unresolved V gene accounts for under half of them, and the cause for the rest is not known. The sample table shows 120,000 or so clones, and 85% to 95% are seen once. The ten largest clones add up to around 0.6% of the sample. Material for sequencing was PBMCs. Receptors originate from a man older than 75 with head and neck cancer.

This clone was detected a few times. V and J are TRBV29-1 and TRBJ1-4, with unresolved D. The V gene's germline CDR1 is SQVTM and CDR2 ANQGSEA. CDR3 size: 11 residues. Trimming left V 4 bases short and J 7 bases short, with 7 bases between. CDR3 sequence: CSVGESEKLFF. The CDR3 coding sequence is TGCAGCGTTGGAGAAAGTGAAAAACTGTTTTTT.

The V gene is TRBV11-2, the J gene TRBJ2-7, with D perhaps matching TRBD1 (5 bases). CDR1 and CDR2 (germline): SGHAT, FQNNGV. The V and J ends lost 1 base and 3 bases respectively, with 10 bases between them. The CDR3 runs 14 residues. The CDR3 loop reads CASSLVQESYEQYF. CDR3 in DNA: TGTGCCAGCAGCTTAGTACAGGAAAGCTACGAGCAGTACTTC. The full variable domain, its missing parts supplied by reference TRBV11-2 and TRBJ2-7, is EAGVAQSPRYKIIEKRQSVAFWCNPISGHATLYWYQQILGQGPKLLIQFQNNGVVDDSQLPKDRFSAERLKGVDSTLKIQPAKLEDSAVYLCASSLVQESYEQYFGPGTRLTVT.

The V and J genes are TRBV10-3 and TRBJ1-2; D is perhaps TRBD1 (5 bases). The CDR3 has 16 residues. Per germline, CDR1 ENHRY and CDR2 SYGVKD. With 3 bases removed from V and 4 bases from J, the gap between germline ends came to 18 bases. DNA of the CDR3: TGTGCCATCAGTGAAGCTTTGGGACGGACTCCCTATGGCTACACCTTC. It specifies CAISEALGRTPYGYTF.

The gene calls are TRBV7-8 and TRBJ2-2; 11 positions match TRBD2. From germline, CDR1 is SGHVS and CDR2 FQNEAQ. J lost 4 bases, V lost 4 bases, and 5 bases had no gene match. The CDR3 sequence is 16 residues long. CDR3 residues: CASSSISGRGTGELFF. CDR3 in DNA: TGTGCCAGCAGCTCCATTAGCGGGAGGGGCACCGGGGAGCTGTTTTTT.

The V gene is TRBV19, the J gene TRBJ1-1, with D maybe TRBD1 (5 bases). Trimming took 8 bases from V and 3 from J, leaving 19 bases between them. This CDR3 comprises 15 residues. Germline V gives CDR1 LNHDA, CDR2 SQIVND (reference sequence). DNA for the CDR3: TGTGCCAGTCACGACAGACAGAATTTGGACACTGAAGCTTTCTTT. This sequence encodes CASHDRQNLDTEAFF.

The CDR3 is CAWSADALAGDLFQSMNTEAFF. CDR3 DNA sequence: TGTGCCTGGAGTGCGGACGCCTTGGCAGGAGACCTGTTCCAATCCATGAACACTGAAGCTTTCTTT. V and J are TRBV30 and TRBJ1-1; D unclear. Germline V CDR1 and CDR2: GTSNPN, SVGIG (reference sequence). Trimming stripped 1 base from V and 0 bases from J, with 33 bases between. The CDR3 is made up of 22 amino acids.

The chain has TRBV10-2 and TRBJ2-7; TRBD2 agrees at 7 bases. The germline V gene has CDR1 WSHSY and CDR2 SAAADI. V dropped 7 bases and J dropped 0; count of bases not matched to a gene: 6. This CDR3 spans 14 amino acids. The CDR3 here is CASTRAGHSYEQYF. Here the CDR3 DNA reads TGCGCCAGCACTCGAGCGGGGCACTCCTACGAGCAGTACTTC.

The chain carries TRBV5-1 and TRBJ1-3; D is unclear. The germline V gene encodes CDR1 SGHRS and CDR2 YFSETQ. CDR3 size: 14 residues. Between the trimmed V and J ends, which lost 1 base and 0 bases, there was a span of 5 bases. CDR3 DNA sequence: TGCGCCAGCAGCTTGACAACCTCTGGAAACACCATATATTTT. It is translated as CASSLTTSGNTIYF.

The chain carries TRBV29-1 and TRBJ2-1, with 7 bases lining up with TRBD1. The CDR3 covers 15 residues. V shed 8 bases and J 0 bases; nucleotides not matched to a gene: 10. Germline values: CDR1 SQVTM, CDR2 ANQGSEA. CDR3 in DNA: TGCAGCATTACTCCGGGACAGAGCTCCTACAATGAGCAGTTCTTC. Its protein product is CSITPGQSSYNEQFF.

This clone was detected a few times. The rearrangement joins TRBV7-2 to TRBJ1-5, with 10 bases that match TRBD1. Looked up from germline, CDR1 is SGHTA and CDR2 is FQGNSA. Losses at the gene ends were 4 bases for V and 6 bases for J; bases not matched to a gene: 3. This CDR3 spans 14 amino acids. CDR3 in DNA: TGTGCCAGCAGCTCGACAGGGGGCGGTCAGCCCCAGCATTTT. Translating it yields CASSSTGGGQPQHF.

The chain links TRBV19 to TRBJ2-2; D might be TRBD2 (5 bases). Germline V CDR1 and CDR2: LNHDA, SQIVND (reference sequence). The CDR3 runs to 15 residues. V lost 9 bases, J lost 6 bases, and 20 bases lay in between. Here the CDR3 DNA reads TGTGCCAGCCTAGAGAGGGCACTCTCGGCCGGGGAGCTGTTTTTT. Translated: CASLERALSAGELFF.

The V call is TRBV20-1, the J call TRBJ1-2; D gene uncertain. V gave up 3 bases and J gave up 1 base, with 15 bases separating them. From germline, CDR1 is DFQATT and CDR2 SNEGSKA (reference sequence). The CDR3 is 15 amino acids. In DNA form, the CDR3 reads TGCAGTGCTAGTGGTGGGGTATTATTTAACTATGGCTACACCTTC. It codes for CSASGGVLFNYGYTF.

The CDR3 protein is CASSGGAGGEKLFF. CDR3 DNA sequence: TGTGCCAGCAGTGGCGGGGCAGGTGGTGAAAAACTGTTTTTT. J is TRBJ1-4 and V is TRBV19; tentative D call: TRBD1 (5 bases). The CDR3 totals 14 residues. Trimming stripped 9 bases from V and 7 bases from J, with 18 bases between. Germline loops: CDR1 LNHDA, CDR2 SQIVND (reference sequence).

The chain carries TRBV18 and TRBJ2-1; tentatively, D is TRBD2 (6 bases). Germline V gives CDR1 KGHSH, CDR2 LQKENI. This CDR3 is built from 15 residues. Trimming stripped 2 bases from V and 5 bases from J, with 13 bases between. CDR3 sequence: CASSPRQGGNNEQFF. DNA for the CDR3: TGTGCCAGCTCACCAAGGCAGGGAGGAAACAATGAGCAGTTCTTC.

J is TRBJ1-2 and V is TRBV11-2; TRBD1 matches at 7 bases. V lost 4 bases to trimming and J lost 4 bases; unmatched junction nucleotides: 12. The germline V gene encodes CDR1 SGHAT and CDR2 FQNNGV. The CDR3 runs to 16 residues. The CDR3 sequence: CASSSSRTGGVYGYTF. The CDR3 region has the DNA TGTGCCAGCAGCTCGTCTCGGACAGGCGGAGTCTATGGCTACACCTTC.

V usage is TRBV2 and J usage is TRBJ2-7; 10 bases map to TRBD2. The germline gives CDR1 SNHLY, CDR2 FYNNEI. This CDR3 comprises 17 residues. V gave up 0 bases and J gave up 3 bases; unmatched junction bases: 8. CDR3 in amino acids: CASSEAAASGGIYEQYF. The CDR3 bases are TGTGCCAGCAGTGAAGCAGCGGCTAGCGGGGGAATCTACGAGCAGTACTTC.

J is TRBJ2-5 and V is TRBV20-1, with D uncertain. There are 11 residues in the CDR3. V was trimmed by 6 bases and J by 5 bases, leaving 10 bases between them. The V gene's germline CDR1 is DFQATT and CDR2 SNEGSKA (reference sequence). The CDR3 coding sequence is TGCAGTGCCCTAACCGGTGAGACCCAGTACTTC. Amino acid sequence: CSALTGETQYF.

The chain couples TRBV28 to TRBJ1-1; 7 bases are shared with TRBD1. CDR1 and CDR2 from the germline V gene are MDHEN and SYDVKM. Trimming took 2 bases from V and 3 from J; bases not matched to a gene: 9. This CDR3 is 16 amino acids long. The CDR3, as DNA: TGTGCCAGCAGTTTACTTGAGGGGGCTAGGGACACTGAAGCTTTCTTT. This codes for CASSLLEGARDTEAFF.

The V gene is TRBV27, the J gene TRBJ2-7; 9 nucleotides agree with TRBD1. The CDR3 loop spans 15 amino acids. V was pared by 3 bases and J by 2 bases, with 5 bases of the junction left unmatched. CDR1 and CDR2 from the germline V gene are MNHEY and SMNVEV (reference sequence). CDR3 sequence (DNA): TGTGCCAGCAGTTTTCGACAGGGGGTAACCTACGAGCAGTACTTC. It yields the protein CASSFRQGVTYEQYF.

This chain links TRBV5-6 with TRBJ1-2; D is uncertain. V lost 1 base to trimming and J lost 5 bases, with 6 bases between them. There are 12 residues in the CDR3. CDR1 and CDR2 (germline): SGHDT, YYEEEE. The CDR3 spells CASSLPPYGYTF. CDR3 coding DNA: TGTGCCAGCAGCTTGCCCCCATATGGCTACACCTTC.

The rearrangement joins TRBV19 to TRBJ1-1; no reliable D call. V lost 7 bases and J lost 0, with 15 bases in between. Germline lookup yields CDR1 LNHDA and CDR2 SQIVND (reference sequence). The CDR3 has 15 residues. CDR3 amino acids: CASTRSGTLNTEAFF. The CDR3 DNA reads as TGTGCCAGTACCCGCTCGGGAACCCTGAACACTGAAGCTTTCTTT. The full variable domain, rest sourced from reference TRBV19 and TRBJ1-1, is DGGITQSPKYLFRKEGQNVTLSCEQNLNHDAMYWYRQDPGQGLRLIYYSQIVNDFQKGDIAEGYSVSREKKESFPLTVTSAQKNPTAFYLCASTRSGTLNTEAFFGQGTRLTVV.

The chain is built from TRBV5-1 and TRBJ1-1; TRBD1 might be the D (5 bases). The CDR3 runs 14 residues. Trimming stripped 4 bases from V and 3 bases from J, with 13 bases between. CDR1 SGHRS and CDR2 YFSETQ come from the germline V gene. The CDR3 sequence: CASSPQGVDTEAFF. The CDR3 DNA sequence: TGCGCCAGCAGCCCTCAGGGAGTGGACACTGAAGCTTTCTTT.

This chain connects TRBV4-3 to TRBJ2-7; 12 nucleotides agree with TRBD2. Germline V CDR1 and CDR2: LGHNA, YSLEER. This CDR3 spans 16 amino acids. The trim removed 1 base at V and 4 bases at J, leaving 5 bases unmatched. CDR3 sequence reads: CASSQAGLAGDYEQYF. The CDR3 nucleotides read TGCGCCAGCAGCCAAGCGGGACTAGCGGGCGATTACGAGCAGTACTTC.

The rearrangement joins TRBV5-6 to TRBJ2-7, with D hard to call. CDR1 is SGHDT, CDR2 YYEEEE, per germline. V dropped 1 base and J dropped 0 bases, with 11 bases sitting between them. The CDR3 is 15 residues long. The CDR3 sequence: CASSLPLGSSYEQYF. CDR3 bases: TGTGCCAGCAGCTTGCCGCTAGGTTCCTCCTACGAGCAGTACTTC.

The V and J genes are TRBV5-1 and TRBJ2-5, with TRBD1 matching over 9 bases. Germline V gene sequence: CDR1 SGHRS, CDR2 YFSETQ. This CDR3 has 14 residues. J was trimmed by 10 bases and V by 1 base; bases with no gene match: 8. In DNA form, the CDR3 reads TGCGCCAGCAGCTTGTCACAGGGGGCTGTTGTCCAGTACTTC. It encodes CASSLSQGAVVQYF.

This rearrangement joins TRBV6-6 to TRBJ2-5; D possibly uses TRBD1 or TRBD2 (5 bases each). Germline-derived CDR1 and CDR2 are MNHNY and SVGAGI (reference sequence). The CDR3 runs to 11 residues. V lost 6 bases and J lost 7, with 9 bases in between. CDR3 bases: TGTGCCAGCAGCCCAGGGAGGACCCAGTACTTC. Translation gives CASSPGRTQYF.

The chain links TRBV30 to TRBJ2-4, with D perhaps being TRBD1 or TRBD2 (6 bases each). In germline, CDR1 is GTSNPN, CDR2 SVGIG (reference sequence). The CDR3 covers 15 residues. The germline V and J ends were trimmed by 0 bases and 4 bases, with 13 bases remaining between them. The chain's CDR3 is CAWSVGGGTKNIQYF. The CDR3 DNA reads TGTGCCTGGAGTGTAGGAGGGGGGACGAAAAACATTCAGTACTTC.